Following are 19 T cell receptor beta chains from one sample sequenced in a study of T cell responses to AZD1222 COVID-19 vaccine. Sequencing used immunoSEQ multiplex PCR; TCRdb keeps in-frame clones, though not all of them. The repertoire holds fewer than 120,000 clones, with 92% as singletons. This sample comprised peripheral blood, obtained on day 0 of AZD1222 vaccination. These receptors were taken from an adult in good health.

This clone was picked up one time. V and J are TRBV5-1 and TRBJ1-4; tentatively, D is TRBD1 (6 bases). The CDR3 runs 14 residues. In germline, CDR1 is SGHRS, CDR2 YFSETQ. Trimming took 3 bases from V and 8 from J, leaving 14 bases between them. The CDR3 protein is CASSSGGVQEKLFF. The DNA for the CDR3 is TGCGCCAGCAGCTCGGGGGGCGTACAGGAAAAACTGTTTTTT.

V usage is TRBV3-1 (or the pseudogene TRBV3-2) and J usage is TRBJ1-6; D unclear. The V end lost 1 base, the J end lost 10 bases, and 11 bases lay between the germline ends. Germline V gives CDR1 LGHDT, CDR2 YNNKEL (reference sequence). This CDR3 has 14 amino acids. The CDR3 is CASSQVSSSSPLHF. CDR3 DNA sequence: TGTGCCAGCAGCCAAGTATCGTCCTCCTCACCCCTCCACTTT.

The V call is TRBV27, the J call TRBJ1-5; no clear D. This CDR3 is built from 13 residues. Germline V CDR1 and CDR2: MNHEY, SMNVEV (reference sequence). With 5 bases removed from V and 7 bases from J, the gap between germline ends came to 12 bases. The CDR3 loop reads CASSEVDGQPQHF. The CDR3 DNA is TGTGCCAGCAGTGAAGTGGATGGCCAGCCCCAGCATTTT.

The V gene is TRBV3-1 (or the pseudogene TRBV3-2), the J gene TRBJ1-5; maybe TRBD1 (6 bases). Trimming shortened V by 0 bases and J by 2 bases, and 14 bases separated the two germline ends. The CDR3 has 17 residues. Germline V lookup: CDR1 LGHDT, CDR2 YNNKEL (reference sequence). The CDR3 nucleotides are TGTGCCAGCAGCCAAGAACCGACAGGCGGCGGCAATCAGCCCCAGCATTTT. Residues: CASSQEPTGGGNQPQHF.

CDR3 sequence: CASSPTLAGYGTQYF. In nucleotides, the CDR3 is TGTGCCAGCAGCCCCACACTAGCGGGGTATGGGACCCAGTACTTC. The V and J genes are TRBV7-2 and TRBJ2-5; 10 nucleotides agree with TRBD2. The CDR3 totals 15 residues. The junction had 10 bases not matched to a gene; V was cut back by 5 bases and J by 7 bases. Germline CDR1 and CDR2: SGHTA and FQGNSA.

This chain joins TRBV2 and TRBJ2-7; D not resolved. Looked up from germline, CDR1 is SNHLY and CDR2 is FYNNEI. The CDR3 covers 16 residues. Between the trimmed V and J ends, which lost 1 base and 3 bases, there was a span of 16 bases. In nucleotides, the CDR3 is TGTGCCAGCAGTGAAGTCAGACTGGAGCCTGACTACGAGCAGTACTTC. It encodes CASSEVRLEPDYEQYF.

V gene TRBV5-6 combines with J gene TRBJ2-7, with D perhaps TRBD1 (6 bases). Trimming stripped 4 bases from V and 3 bases from J, with 14 bases between. Germline CDR1 reads SGHDT; CDR2 reads YYEEEE. The length of the CDR3 is 14 residues. DNA for the CDR3: TGTGCCAGCAGCACACTGACAGGACTCTACGAGCAGTACTTC. It encodes CASSTLTGLYEQYF.

The chain uses TRBV28 and TRBJ1-2, with D possibly matching TRBD1 (6 bases). Germline loops: CDR1 MDHEN, CDR2 SYDVKM. The germline V and J ends were trimmed by 6 bases and 3 bases, with 17 bases remaining between them. The CDR3 is made up of 15 amino acids. The CDR3 DNA is TGTGCCAGCAGCTCGCCGAGGGGGGGTGACTATGGCTACACCTTC. It yields the protein CASSSPRGGDYGYTF.

V is TRBV5-1 and J is TRBJ1-4; D may be TRBD1 (6 bases). The CDR3 loop spans 14 amino acids. The V and J ends lost 2 bases and 5 bases respectively, with 10 bases between them. Germline CDR1 SGHRS, CDR2 YFSETQ. Here the CDR3 reads CASSLQGPNEKLFF. The DNA of the CDR3 is TGCGCCAGCAGCTTACAGGGCCCCAATGAAAAACTGTTTTTT.

J is TRBJ1-1 and V is TRBV28; D remains ambiguous. Trimming took off 6 bases at V and 1 base at J, with 12 bases between the two ends. CDR1 is MDHEN and CDR2 is SYDVKM in the germline V gene. This CDR3 region has 14 residues. The CDR3 here is CASRPQLGNTEAFF. CDR3 DNA: TGTGCCAGCAGGCCCCAACTGGGGAACACTGAAGCTTTCTTT.

The chain has TRBV19 and TRBJ1-1; 8 bases fit TRBD1. V lost 7 bases to trimming and J lost 3 bases; unmatched junction nucleotides: 10. There are 15 residues in the CDR3. Germline V CDR1 and CDR2: LNHDA, SQIVND (reference sequence). The CDR3 region is CASNIVGQGDTEAFF. CDR3 nucleotides: TGTGCCAGTAATATCGTTGGACAGGGCGACACTGAAGCTTTCTTT. Looking up the rest from reference TRBV19 and TRBJ1-1 gives the full variable domain: DGGITQSPKYLFRKEGQNVTLSCEQNLNHDAMYWYRQDPGQGLRLIYYSQIVNDFQKGDIAEGYSVSREKKESFPLTVTSAQKNPTAFYLCASNIVGQGDTEAFFGQGTRLTVV.

For the CDR3, the DNA is TGCGCCAGCAGTGAGTCGACGGTCCAATACGAGCAGTACTTC. The encoded protein is CASSESTVQYEQYF. V gene TRBV10-1 combines with J gene TRBJ2-7; no firm D call. CDR1 is WNHNN and CDR2 is SYGVQD in the germline V gene (reference sequence). V dropped 0 bases and J dropped 4 bases, with 10 bases sitting between them. This CDR3 is built from 14 residues.

The rearrangement uses TRBV6-5 and TRBJ1-3, with no clear D. From germline, CDR1 is MNHEY and CDR2 SVGAGI. CDR3 length equals 15 residues. The germline V and J ends were trimmed by 0 bases and 0 bases, with 6 bases remaining between them. The CDR3 here is CASSYSRDSGNTIYF. CDR3 in DNA: TGTGCCAGCAGTTACTCTAGGGACTCTGGAAACACCATATATTTT.

The rearrangement joins TRBV5-1 to TRBJ2-1; no clear D gene. The V gene lost 2 bases and the J gene lost 0 bases, with 9 bases spanning the gap. The CDR3 runs to 15 residues. Germline V gene sequence: CDR1 SGHRS, CDR2 YFSETQ. For the CDR3, the DNA is TGCGCCAGCAGCTTAGGCAGGAGCTCCTACAATGAGCAGTTCTTC. Translating it yields CASSLGRSSYNEQFF.

This rearrangement joins TRBV6-1 to TRBJ2-1; D gene unclear. CDR3 length: 18 amino acids. The germline V gene encodes CDR1 MNHNS and CDR2 SASEGT. V was clipped by 2 bases and J by 0 bases, with 17 bases between them. CDR3 loop: CASSEYPPGRSSYNEQFF. The CDR3 DNA follows: TGTGCCAGCAGTGAATATCCCCCAGGCCGAAGCTCCTACAATGAGCAGTTCTTC.

This clone was counted once. The chain joins TRBV28 to TRBJ1-5; the D is unclear. CDR3 length: 13 amino acids. Germline V lookup: CDR1 MDHEN, CDR2 SYDVKM. Trimming shortened V by 2 bases and J by 3 bases, and 5 bases separated the two germline ends. The CDR3 DNA sequence: TGTGCCAGCAGTTTACAGTTCAATCAGCCCCAGCATTTT. It encodes CASSLQFNQPQHF.

The gene calls are TRBV28 and TRBJ2-5, with a possible D match to TRBD2 (6 bases). The CDR3 consists of 14 residues. CDR1 is MDHEN and CDR2 is SYDVKM in the germline V gene. V dropped 1 base and J dropped 5 bases, with 11 bases sitting between them. CDR3 protein: CASSLSTGRETQYF. The CDR3 DNA follows: TGTGCCAGCAGTTTATCTACGGGGAGGGAGACCCAGTACTTC.

The chain carries TRBV7-2 and TRBJ2-3, with D possibly matching TRBD2 (6 bases). The CDR3 is made up of 14 amino acids. Germline CDR1 and CDR2: SGHTA and FQGNSA. V lost 0 bases to trimming and J lost 6 bases, with 10 bases between them. The CDR3 protein is CASSLAGGLDTQYF. The CDR3 bases are TGTGCCAGCAGCTTAGCCGGGGGTCTCGATACGCAGTATTTT.

The chain couples TRBV19 to TRBJ1-2, with D possibly TRBD1 on 5 matching bases. The V end was cut by 6 bases, the J end by 5 bases, with 13 bases between. This CDR3 is 13 amino acids long. The germline CDR1 and CDR2 sequences are LNHDA and SQIVND (reference sequence). This chain's CDR3 is CASSPGTTYGYTF. As DNA, the CDR3 is TGTGCCAGTAGCCCCGGGACTACTTATGGCTACACCTTC.